This is a list of T cell receptor beta chains from one sample in a study of control samples from healthy donors and cancer patients. Measured with immunoSEQ multiplex PCR; TCRdb has only the in-frame clones, and not every one. The sample consists of about 120,000 clones, roughly 87% of them appearing once. The sequenced material came from blood. All receptors come from a man younger than 35 in good health. Each CDR3 is given with its conserved first and last residue. D genes are given only for firm matches. Size values are once, few and many counts, or a class for expanded clones, and some rows have none.

D gene	clone size	J gene	V gene	CDR3 DNA	CDR3 protein
-	-	TRBJ2-1	TRBV11-1	TGTGCCAGCAGCTTAAACTACGGTTTCTCCTACAATGAGCAGTTCTTC	CASSLNYGFSYNEQFF
-	-	TRBJ2-3	TRBV2	TGTGCCAGCAGAAGTAGGTACACAGATACGCAGTATTTT	CASRSRYTDTQYF
-	-	TRBJ1-1	TRBV30	TGTGCCTGGAGTGTACCCCCCCCGGGGAGTGCAAACACTGAAGCTTTCTTT	CAWSVPPPGSANTEAFF
TRBD1	-	TRBJ1-5	TRBV2	TGTGCCAGCAGTGGTTCAGGGGGCCATCAGCCCCAGCATTTT	CASSGSGGHQPQHF
-	-	TRBJ1-2	TRBV4-3	TGCGCCAGCAGCCTGGGAAAGTGGGTGAGCAATGGCTACACCTTC	CASSLGKWVSNGYTF
TRBD2	-	TRBJ2-1	TRBV13	TGTGCCAGCAGCTTAGGAGGACTAGCGGGGAACAATGAGCAGTTCTTC	CASSLGGLAGNNEQFF
-	-	TRBJ1-5	TRBV19	TGTGCCAGTAGTATTGCCAGGGGTGATCAGCCCCAGCATTTT	CASSIARGDQPQHF
-	-	TRBJ1-1	TRBV5-1	TGCGCCAGCAGCTTGGCCAGGGGCGCTTACACTGAAGCTTTCTTT	CASSLARGAYTEAFF
TRBD1	-	TRBJ2-5	TRBV28	TGTGCCAGCAGTTTTCGGGGACAGGGGGCAGGAAAGACCCAGTACTTC	CASSFRGQGAGKTQYF
TRBD1	-	TRBJ1-2	TRBV6-5	TGTGCCAGCAGTTACTCACCCCAGGGGGTTGGTGGCTACACCTTC	CASSYSPQGVGGYTF
-	-	TRBJ1-6	TRBV9	TGTGCCAGCAGCGTAGGACCAGGGACCGAGGTCAATTCACCCCTCCACTTT	CASSVGPGTEVNSPLHF
TRBD2	-	TRBJ2-7	TRBV14	TGTGCCAGCAGCCAAGGAGCGGGAGGTACCTACGAGCAGTACTTC	CASSQGAGGTYEQYF
-	-	TRBJ1-5	TRBV19	TGTGCCACCCTGGGGGGCAGGGGCTTTAGGGGACAGCCCCAGCATTTT	CATLGGRGFRGQPQHF
-	-	TRBJ1-5	TRBV3-1/TRBV3-2	TGTGCCAGCAGCCGTAATAGCAATCAGCCCCAGCATTTT	CASSRNSNQPQHF
-	-	TRBJ2-5	TRBV27	TGTGCCAGCAGTTTTCAACGGACCCAGTACTTC	CASSFQRTQYF
TRBD2	-	TRBJ2-1	TRBV27	TGTGCCATCCGGACTAGCGGGAAAAGGAATGAGCAGTTCTTC	CAIRTSGKRNEQFF
-	-	TRBJ2-3	TRBV3-1/TRBV3-2	TGTGCCAGCAGCCAAGATGGGGTAAACACAGATACGCAGTATTTT	CASSQDGVNTDTQYF
TRBD1	-	TRBJ2-1	TRBV7-6	TGTGCCAGCAGCTTAGGGGTTTTACAGGGGACGTACAATGAGCAGTTCTTC	CASSLGVLQGTYNEQFF
-	-	TRBJ2-7	TRBV30	TGTGCCTGGAGTATCACAGGTCCCGGCGCCTTCTACGAGCAGTACTTC	CAWSITGPGAFYEQYF
TRBD1	-	TRBJ1-1	TRBV14	TGTGCCAGCAGCCAAGATTGGACAGGGGAGCCGAACACTGAAGCTTTCTTT	CASSQDWTGEPNTEAFF
-	-	TRBJ1-2	TRBV6-5	TGTGCCAGCAGTTGGAGGGGTGGGTCTAACTATGGCTACACCTTC	CASSWRGGSNYGYTF
-	-	TRBJ1-2	TRBV5-1	TGCGCCAGCAGGAGGGCAGACACTAACTATGGCTACACCTTC	CASRRADTNYGYTF
TRBD2	-	TRBJ2-1	TRBV4-3	TGCGCCAGCAGCCAAAAGACTAGCGGGAGTCTATACAATGAGCAGTTCTTC	CASSQKTSGSLYNEQFF
-	-	TRBJ1-1	TRBV5-1	TGCGCCAGCAGCTTGGTAGGGTCCCTGAACACTGAAGCTTTCTTT	CASSLVGSLNTEAFF
-	-	TRBJ2-7	TRBV19	TGTGCCAGTACCGTTGACAGCTACCTTGGAGAGCAGTACTTC	CASTVDSYLGEQYF
TRBD1	few	TRBJ2-1	TRBV10-3	TGTGCCATCACCGGGACAGGGTCCCACAATGAGCAGTTCTTC	CAITGTGSHNEQFF
TRBD2	-	TRBJ2-1	TRBV14	TGTGCCAGCAGCCAAGAAGCGGGAGCATCATATGAGCAGTTCTTC	CASSQEAGASYEQFF
TRBD2	-	TRBJ2-5	TRBV10-1	TGCGCCAGCAGTGCAGGCCTCAGCGGGAGCGGCGAGACCCAGTACTTC	CASSAGLSGSGETQYF
-	-	TRBJ1-3	TRBV27	TGTGCCAGCAACCCCTTGACAGAGGAGGGAAACACCATATATTTT	CASNPLTEEGNTIYF
-	-	TRBJ2-1	TRBV18	TGTGCCAACTCACCCCGGGACAAGTACAATGAGCAGTTCTTC	CANSPRDKYNEQFF
-	-	TRBJ1-2	TRBV5-1	TGCGCCAGCAGCGCGGACGGCACGGGGTTTGGCTACACCTTC	CASSADGTGFGYTF
TRBD2	-	TRBJ2-1	TRBV4-3	TGCGCCAGCAGCCAAGATAGCGGGAGGGCCTACAATGAGCAGTTCTTC	CASSQDSGRAYNEQFF
TRBD1	-	TRBJ1-3	TRBV18	TGTGCCAGCTCACCCGGGACAGCCGGAAACACCATATATTTT	CASSPGTAGNTIYF
-	-	TRBJ2-3	TRBV19	TGTGCCAGCCAGGACACAGTAAACACAGATACGCAGTATTTT	CASQDTVNTDTQYF
-	-	TRBJ1-2	TRBV6-2/TRBV6-3	TGTGCCAGCAGTTGGTACAGGGAGGGTAGTGGCTACACCTTC	CASSWYREGSGYTF
TRBD1	few	TRBJ2-7	TRBV6-5	TGTGCCAGCGGCGCGATTCAGGGGGCGCGGGAGCAGTACTTC	CASGAIQGAREQYF
-	-	TRBJ2-1	TRBV9	TGTGCCAGCAGCCCAGAAGGGGTCTACAATGAGCAGTTCTTC	CASSPEGVYNEQFF
-	-	TRBJ2-3	TRBV21-1	TGTGCCAGCAGCAGTGGCGGGAGGGCCACAGATACGCAGTATTTT	CASSSGGRATDTQYF
TRBD1	-	TRBJ2-7	TRBV7-2	TGTGCCAGCAGCTTAGGGGGACAGTCCTACGAGCAGTACTTC	CASSLGGQSYEQYF
TRBD2	-	TRBJ2-3	TRBV4-2	TGTGCCAGCAGCCCCGGACTAGCGGGGACAGATACGCAGTATTTT	CASSPGLAGTDTQYF
TRBD2	-	TRBJ2-1	TRBV25-1	TGTGCCAGTATGCGGGAGTTCAATGAGCAGTTCTTC	CASMREFNEQFF
TRBD1	-	TRBJ2-1	TRBV2	TGTGCCAGCAGTGTAATATCAGGCGGACAGGGGAGGGGCAATGAGCAGTTCTTC	CASSVISGGQGRGNEQFF
-	few	TRBJ2-2	TRBV24-1	TGTGCCACCAGTGAAACCGCGTATGCCGGGGAGCTGTTTTTT	CATSETAYAGELFF
-	-	TRBJ2-2	TRBV18	TGTGCCAGCTCTCGGGACAAAGACACCGGGGAGCTGTTTTTT	CASSRDKDTGELFF
-	-	TRBJ2-1	TRBV7-3	TGTGCCAGCAGCTTAAACCGACTAGGGTCCTACAATGAGCAGTTCTTC	CASSLNRLGSYNEQFF
TRBD1	-	TRBJ2-3	TRBV5-1	TGCGCCAGCAGCTTGACAGGGGCAGATACGCAGTATTTT	CASSLTGADTQYF
TRBD2	-	TRBJ2-2	TRBV7-2	TGTGCCAGCAGCCGGACTAGCGGGCCCGGGGAGCTGTTTTTT	CASSRTSGPGELFF